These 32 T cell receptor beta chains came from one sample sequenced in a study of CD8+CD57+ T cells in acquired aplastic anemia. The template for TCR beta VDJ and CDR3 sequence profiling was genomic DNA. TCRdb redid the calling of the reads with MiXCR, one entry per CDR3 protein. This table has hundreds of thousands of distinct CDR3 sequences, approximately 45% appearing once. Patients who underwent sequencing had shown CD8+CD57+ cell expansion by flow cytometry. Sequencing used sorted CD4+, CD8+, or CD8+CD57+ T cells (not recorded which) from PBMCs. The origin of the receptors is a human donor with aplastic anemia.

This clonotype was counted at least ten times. CDR3 sequence (DNA): TGTGCCAGCAGCCAAGGTCTCGCCCCGGGGGTTGGTCAGCCCCAGCATTTT. Protein: CASSQGLAPGVGQPQHF. V and J are TRBV4-2 and TRBJ1-5; TRBD1 is a possible D gene (5 bases). Germline V gene sequence: CDR1 LGHNA, CDR2 YNFKEQ. This CDR3 contains 17 residues. Trimming pared 1 base from V and 6 bases from J, leaving 19 bases between.

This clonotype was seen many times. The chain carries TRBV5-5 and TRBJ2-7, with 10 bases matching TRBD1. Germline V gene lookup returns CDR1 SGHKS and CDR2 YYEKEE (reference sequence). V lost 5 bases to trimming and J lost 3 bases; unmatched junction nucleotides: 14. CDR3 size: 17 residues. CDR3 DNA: TGTGCCAGCAGATCTCAGAGAGGGACAGGGGAAAGCTACGAGCAGTACTTC. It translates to CASRSQRGTGESYEQYF.

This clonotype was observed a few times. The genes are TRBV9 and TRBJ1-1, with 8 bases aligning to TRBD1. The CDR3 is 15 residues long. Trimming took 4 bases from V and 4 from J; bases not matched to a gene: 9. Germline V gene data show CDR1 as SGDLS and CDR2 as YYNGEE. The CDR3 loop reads CASSKSTGEGTEAFF. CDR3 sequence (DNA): TGTGCCAGCAGCAAATCGACAGGGGAGGGCACTGAAGCTTTCTTT.

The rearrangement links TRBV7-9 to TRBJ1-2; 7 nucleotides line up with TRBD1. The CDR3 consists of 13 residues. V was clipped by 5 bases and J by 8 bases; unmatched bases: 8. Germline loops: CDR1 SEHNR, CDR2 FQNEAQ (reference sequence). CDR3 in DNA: TGTGCCAGCAGCCGCAACAGGGGTGGGGGCTACACCTTC. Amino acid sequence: CASSRNRGGGYTF.

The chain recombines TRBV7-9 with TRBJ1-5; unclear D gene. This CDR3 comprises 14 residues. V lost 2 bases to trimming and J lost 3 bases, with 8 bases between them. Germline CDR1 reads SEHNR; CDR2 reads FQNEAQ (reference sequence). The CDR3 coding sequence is TGTGCCAGCAGCTTAATGGGGAACAATCAGCCCCAGCATTTT. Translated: CASSLMGNNQPQHF.

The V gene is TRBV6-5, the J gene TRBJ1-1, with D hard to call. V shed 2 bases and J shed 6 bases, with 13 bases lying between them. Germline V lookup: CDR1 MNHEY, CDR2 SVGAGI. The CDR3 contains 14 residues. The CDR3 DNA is TGTGCCAGCAGTTACAAAAGGGAAAGCGCTGAAGCTTTCTTT. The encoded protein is CASSYKRESAEAFF.

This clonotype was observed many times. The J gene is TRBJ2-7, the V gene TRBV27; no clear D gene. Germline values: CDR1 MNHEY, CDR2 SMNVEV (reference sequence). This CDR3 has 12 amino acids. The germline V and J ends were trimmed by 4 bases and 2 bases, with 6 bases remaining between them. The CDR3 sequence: CASSSHPYEQYF. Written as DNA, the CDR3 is TGTGCCAGCAGTTCACATCCCTACGAGCAGTACTTC.

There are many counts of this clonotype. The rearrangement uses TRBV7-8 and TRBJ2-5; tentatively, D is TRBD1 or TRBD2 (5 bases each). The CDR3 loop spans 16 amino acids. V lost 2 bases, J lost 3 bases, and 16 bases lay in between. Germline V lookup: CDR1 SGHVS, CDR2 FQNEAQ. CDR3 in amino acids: CASSLRDTGREETQYF. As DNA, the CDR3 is TGTGCCAGCAGCTTACGCGACACGGGACGGGAAGAGACCCAGTACTTC.

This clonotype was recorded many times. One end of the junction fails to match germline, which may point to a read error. The DNA for the CDR3 is TGTGCTAGCAGCTTATGGACAGGGGCGTTCAATGAGCAGTTCTTC. Translation gives CASSLWTGAFNEQFF. This sequence joins TRBV7-7 and TRBJ2-1, with 9 bases lining up with TRBD1. Germline CDR1 and CDR2: SSHAT and FNYEAQ (reference sequence). The CDR3 runs to 15 residues. The entire variable domain, with the rest obtained from reference TRBV7-7 and TRBJ2-1, is as follows: GAGVSQSPRYKVTKRGQDVTLRCDPISSHATLYWYQQALGQGPEFLTYFNYEAQPDKSGLPSDRFSAERPEGSISTLTIQRTEQRDSAMYRCASSLWTGAFNEQFFGPGTRLTVL.

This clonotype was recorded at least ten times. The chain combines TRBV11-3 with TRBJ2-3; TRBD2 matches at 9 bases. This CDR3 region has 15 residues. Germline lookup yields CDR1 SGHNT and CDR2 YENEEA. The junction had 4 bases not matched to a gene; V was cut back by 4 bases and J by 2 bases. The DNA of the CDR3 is TGTGCCAGCAGCTACGGCGGGAGGGCCACAGATACGCAGTATTTT. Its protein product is CASSYGGRATDTQYF.

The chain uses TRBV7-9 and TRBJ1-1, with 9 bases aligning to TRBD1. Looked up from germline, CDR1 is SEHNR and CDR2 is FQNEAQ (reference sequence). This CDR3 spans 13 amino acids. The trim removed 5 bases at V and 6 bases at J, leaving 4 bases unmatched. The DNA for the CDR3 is TGTGCCAGCAGCCGACAGGGGGAGGCTGAAGCTTTCTTT. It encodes CASSRQGEAEAFF.

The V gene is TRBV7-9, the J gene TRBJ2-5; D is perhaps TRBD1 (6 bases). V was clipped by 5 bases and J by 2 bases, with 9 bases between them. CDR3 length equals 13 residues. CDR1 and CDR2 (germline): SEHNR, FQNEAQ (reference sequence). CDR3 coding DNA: TGTGCCAGCAGCCCGGGGACACAAGAGACCCAGTACTTC. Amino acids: CASSPGTQETQYF.

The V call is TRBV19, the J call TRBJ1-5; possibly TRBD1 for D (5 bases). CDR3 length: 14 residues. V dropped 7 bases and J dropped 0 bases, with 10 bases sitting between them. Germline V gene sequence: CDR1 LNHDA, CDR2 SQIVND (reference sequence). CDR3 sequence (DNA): TGTGCCAGTAAGGGCAGGGATAGCAATCAGCCCCAGCATTTT. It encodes CASKGRDSNQPQHF.

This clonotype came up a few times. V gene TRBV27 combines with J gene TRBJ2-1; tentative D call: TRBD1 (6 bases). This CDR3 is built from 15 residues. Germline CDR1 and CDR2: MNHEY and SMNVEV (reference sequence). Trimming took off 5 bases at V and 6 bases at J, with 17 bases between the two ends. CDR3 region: CASSPFRDKVNEQFF. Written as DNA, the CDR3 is TGTGCCAGCAGTCCCTTCCGGGACAAGGTCAATGAGCAGTTCTTC.

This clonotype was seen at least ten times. The DNA for the CDR3 is TGTGCCAGCAGCAACGGGGCAGTAGTCCAAGAGACCCAGTACTTC. Translating gives CASSNGAVVQETQYF. V and J are TRBV7-9 and TRBJ2-5; D possibly matches TRBD1 or TRBD2 (5 bases each). Germline V gene sequence: CDR1 SEHNR, CDR2 FQNEAQ (reference sequence). The CDR3 has 15 residues. Trimming pared 5 bases from V and 1 base from J, leaving 14 bases between. Using reference TRBV7-9 and TRBJ2-5 for the parts outside the CDR3, the full variable domain is DTGVSQNPRHKITKRGQNVTFRCDPISEHNRLYWYRQTLGQGPEFLTYFQNEAQLEKSRLLSDRFSAERPKGSFSTLEIQRTEQGDSAMYLCASSNGAVVQETQYFGPGTRLLVL.

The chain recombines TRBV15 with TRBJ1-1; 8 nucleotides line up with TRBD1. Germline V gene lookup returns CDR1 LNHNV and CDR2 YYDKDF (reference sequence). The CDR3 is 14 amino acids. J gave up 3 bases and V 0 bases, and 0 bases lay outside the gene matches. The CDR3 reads CATSRDRGHTEAFF. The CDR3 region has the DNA TGTGCCACCAGCAGAGACAGGGGGCACACTGAAGCTTTCTTT.

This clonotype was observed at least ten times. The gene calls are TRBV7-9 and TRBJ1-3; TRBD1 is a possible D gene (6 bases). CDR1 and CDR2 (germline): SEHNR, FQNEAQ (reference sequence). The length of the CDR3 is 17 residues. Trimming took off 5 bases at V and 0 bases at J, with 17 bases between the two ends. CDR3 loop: CASSPPDSSPSGNTIYF. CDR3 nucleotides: TGTGCCAGCAGCCCCCCGGACAGTTCACCCTCTGGAAACACCATATATTTT.

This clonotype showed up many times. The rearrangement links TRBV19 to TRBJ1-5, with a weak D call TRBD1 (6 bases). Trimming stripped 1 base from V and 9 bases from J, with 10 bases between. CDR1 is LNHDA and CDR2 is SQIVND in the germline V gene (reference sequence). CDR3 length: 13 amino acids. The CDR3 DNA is TGTGCCAGTAGTATAGCGCAAGGGGGGCCCCAGCATTTT. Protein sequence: CASSIAQGGPQHF.

The CDR3 sequence: CATSSPGRLLSYEQYF. CDR3 DNA: TGTGCCACCAGCAGCCCGGGACGGTTGCTCTCCTACGAGCAGTACTTC. The chain employs TRBV15 and TRBJ2-7; D tentatively reads TRBD1 or TRBD2 (5 bases each). Germline V gene sequence: CDR1 LNHNV, CDR2 YYDKDF (reference sequence). Trimming left V 3 bases short and J 0 bases short, with 15 bases between. The CDR3 contains 16 residues.

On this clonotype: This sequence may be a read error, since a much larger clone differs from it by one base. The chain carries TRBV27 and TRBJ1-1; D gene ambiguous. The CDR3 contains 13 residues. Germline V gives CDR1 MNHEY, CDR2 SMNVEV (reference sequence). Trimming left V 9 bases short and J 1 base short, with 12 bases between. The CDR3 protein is CASSAGANTEAFF. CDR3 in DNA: TGTGCCAGTTCGGCGGGCGCGAACACTGAAGCTTTCTTT.

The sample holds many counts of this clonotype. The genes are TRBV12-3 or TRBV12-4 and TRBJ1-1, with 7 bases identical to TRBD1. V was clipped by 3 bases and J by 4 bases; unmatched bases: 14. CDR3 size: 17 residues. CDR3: CASSFFIHDRVGTEAFF. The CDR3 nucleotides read TGTGCCAGCAGTTTCTTCATCCACGACAGGGTCGGCACTGAAGCTTTCTTT.

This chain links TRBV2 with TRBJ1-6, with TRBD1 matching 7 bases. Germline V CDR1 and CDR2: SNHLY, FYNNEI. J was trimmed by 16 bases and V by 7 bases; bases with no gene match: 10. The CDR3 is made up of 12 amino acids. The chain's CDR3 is CASTDRDLALHF. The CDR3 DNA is TGTGCCAGCACCGACAGGGATTTAGCTCTCCACTTT.

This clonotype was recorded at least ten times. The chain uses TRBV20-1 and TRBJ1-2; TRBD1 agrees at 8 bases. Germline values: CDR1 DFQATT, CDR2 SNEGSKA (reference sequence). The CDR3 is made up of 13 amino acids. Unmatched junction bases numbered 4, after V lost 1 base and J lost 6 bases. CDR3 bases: TGCAGTGCTAGAGGCAGGGGGCGGGATGGCTACACCTTC. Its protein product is CSARGRGRDGYTF.

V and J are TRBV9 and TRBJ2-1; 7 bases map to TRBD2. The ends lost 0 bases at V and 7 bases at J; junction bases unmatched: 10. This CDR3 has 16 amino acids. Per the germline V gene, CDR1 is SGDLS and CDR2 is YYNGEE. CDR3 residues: CASSVVASGNINEQFF. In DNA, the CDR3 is TGTGCCAGCAGCGTAGTGGCTAGCGGAAATATTAATGAGCAGTTCTTC. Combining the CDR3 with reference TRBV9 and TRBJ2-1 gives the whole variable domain DSGVTQTPKHLITATGQRVTLRCSPRSGDLSVYWYQQSLDQGLQFLIQYYNGEERAKGNILERFSAQQFPDLHSELNLSSLELGDSALYFCASSVVASGNINEQFFGPGTRLTVL.

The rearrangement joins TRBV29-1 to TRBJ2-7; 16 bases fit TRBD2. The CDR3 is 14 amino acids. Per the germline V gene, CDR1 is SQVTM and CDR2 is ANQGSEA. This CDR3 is CSGTSGGGTYEQYF. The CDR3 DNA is TGCAGTGGGACTAGCGGGGGGGGTACCTACGAGCAGTACTTC.

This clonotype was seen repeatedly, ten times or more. For the CDR3, the DNA is TGTGCCAGCACCGTTACCCTTCAGGGCTGGGAGTCTGGCTACACCTTC. This encodes CASTVTLQGWESGYTF. This chain uses TRBV7-9 with TRBJ1-2; perhaps TRBD1 as D (5 bases). The germline V gene has CDR1 SEHNR and CDR2 FQNEAQ (reference sequence). Trimming stripped 7 bases from V and 7 bases from J, with 25 bases between. CDR3 length: 16 residues.

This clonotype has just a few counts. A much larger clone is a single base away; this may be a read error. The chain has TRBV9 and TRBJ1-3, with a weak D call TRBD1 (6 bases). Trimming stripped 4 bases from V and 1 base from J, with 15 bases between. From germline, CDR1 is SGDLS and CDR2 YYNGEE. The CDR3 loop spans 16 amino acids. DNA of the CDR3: TGTGCCAGCAGCTCATACAGGGAGCCTTCTGGAAACACCATATATTTT. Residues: CASSSYREPSGNTIYF.

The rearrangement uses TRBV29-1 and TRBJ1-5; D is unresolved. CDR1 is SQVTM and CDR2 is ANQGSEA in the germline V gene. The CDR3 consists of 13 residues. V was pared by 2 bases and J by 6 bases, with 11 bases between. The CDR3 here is CSVERAGIQPQHF. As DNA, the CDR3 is TGCAGCGTTGAAAGGGCAGGTATTCAGCCCCAGCATTTT. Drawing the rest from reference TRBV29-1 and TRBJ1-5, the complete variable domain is SAVISQKPSRDICQRGTSLTIQCQVDSQVTMMFWYRQQPGQSLTLIATANQGSEATYESGFVIDKFPISRPNLTFSTLTVSNMSPEDSSIYLCSVERAGIQPQHFGDGTRLSIL.

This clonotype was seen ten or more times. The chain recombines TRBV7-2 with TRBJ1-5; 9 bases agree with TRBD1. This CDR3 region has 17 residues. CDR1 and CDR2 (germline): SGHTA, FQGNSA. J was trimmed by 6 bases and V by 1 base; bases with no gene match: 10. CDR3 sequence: CASSLVRDRVGSQPQHF. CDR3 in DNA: TGTGCCAGCAGCTTAGTCCGGGACAGGGTTGGTTCTCAGCCCCAGCATTTT.

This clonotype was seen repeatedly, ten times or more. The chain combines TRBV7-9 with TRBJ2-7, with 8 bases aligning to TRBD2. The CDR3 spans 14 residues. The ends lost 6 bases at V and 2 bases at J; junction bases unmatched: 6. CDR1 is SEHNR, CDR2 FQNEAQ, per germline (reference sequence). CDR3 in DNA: TGTGCCAGCAGTGAAAGCGGGAGTCCCTACGAGCAGTACTTC. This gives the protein CASSESGSPYEQYF.

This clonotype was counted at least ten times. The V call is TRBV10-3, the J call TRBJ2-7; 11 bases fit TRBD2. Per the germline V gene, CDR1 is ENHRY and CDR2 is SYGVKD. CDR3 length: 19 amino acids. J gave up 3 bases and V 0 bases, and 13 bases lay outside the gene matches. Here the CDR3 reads CAISESLVPTSGTFYEQYF. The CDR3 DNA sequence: TGTGCCATCAGTGAGTCTCTAGTCCCGACTAGCGGGACGTTCTACGAGCAGTACTTC.

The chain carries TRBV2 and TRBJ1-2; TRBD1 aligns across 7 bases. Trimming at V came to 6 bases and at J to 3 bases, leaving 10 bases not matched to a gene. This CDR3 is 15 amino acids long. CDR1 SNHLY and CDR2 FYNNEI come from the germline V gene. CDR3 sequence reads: CASRPDRVWDYGYTF. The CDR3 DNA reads TGTGCCAGCAGGCCAGACAGGGTGTGGGACTATGGCTACACCTTC.